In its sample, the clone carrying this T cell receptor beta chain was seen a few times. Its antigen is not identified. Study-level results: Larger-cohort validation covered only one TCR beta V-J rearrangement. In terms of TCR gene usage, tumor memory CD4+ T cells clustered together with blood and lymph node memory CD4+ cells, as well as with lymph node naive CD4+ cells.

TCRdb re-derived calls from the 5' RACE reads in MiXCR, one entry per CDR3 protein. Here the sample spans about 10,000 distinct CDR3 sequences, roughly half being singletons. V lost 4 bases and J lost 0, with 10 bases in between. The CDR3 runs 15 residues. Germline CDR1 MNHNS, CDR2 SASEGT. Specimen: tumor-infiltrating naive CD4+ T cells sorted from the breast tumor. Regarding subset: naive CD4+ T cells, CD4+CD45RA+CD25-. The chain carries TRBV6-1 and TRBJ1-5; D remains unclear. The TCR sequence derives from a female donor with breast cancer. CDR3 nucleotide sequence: TGTGCCAGCAGTGGGACCGCCTATAGCAATCAGCCCCAGCATTTT. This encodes CASSGTAYSNQPQHF.